This passage covers 27 T cell receptor beta chains from one sample sequenced in a study of cytomegalovirus exposure and HLA in healthy donors. Both 60 Vbeta primers and 13 Jbeta primers went into the PCR. Here immunoSEQ multiplex PCR was the method, and the copy in TCRdb shows in-frame clones only, minus some. Among roughly 200,000 clones listed, more than 9.5% were seen once. The specimen was PBMCs. All receptors derive from a man aged 50-59 years in good health and CMV-seropositive.

This chain uses TRBV2 with TRBJ2-3, with D possibly TRBD2 on 7 matching bases. V lost 6 bases to trimming and J lost 3 bases, with 13 bases between them. Germline V gene data show CDR1 as SNHLY and CDR2 as FYNNEI. The CDR3 consists of 14 residues. CDR3 coding DNA: TGTGCCAGCAGACCGGGGGGCGGGACAGATACGCAGTATTTT. Protein product: CASRPGGGTDTQYF.

This chain connects TRBV19 to TRBJ2-2; 7 bases match TRBD2. In germline, CDR1 is LNHDA, CDR2 SQIVND (reference sequence). The CDR3 loop spans 13 amino acids. Trimming cost V 10 bases and J 2 bases; bases outside gene matches: 4. The CDR3 loop is CATRDYNTGELFF. The CDR3 bases are TGTGCCACACGGGACTACAACACCGGGGAGCTGTTTTTT.

The chain couples TRBV12-5 to TRBJ1-1; no definite D call. V was pared by 6 bases and J by 5 bases, with 16 bases between. The CDR3 has 14 residues. Germline V gene sequence: CDR1 LGHNT, CDR2 FRNRAP. CDR3 in amino acids: CASGSTGMRTEAFF. CDR3 bases: TGTGCTAGTGGGTCGACGGGGATGAGAACTGAAGCTTTCTTT.

This clone was observed a few times. This sequence joins TRBV7-9 and TRBJ1-5, with TRBD1 identical over 9 bases. The CDR3 sequence is 15 residues long. The germline V gene has CDR1 SEHNR and CDR2 FQNEAQ (reference sequence). With 5 bases clipped from V and 7 bases from J, the junction kept 9 bases outside the gene matches. The CDR3 spells CASSPGQGRNQPQHF. CDR3 sequence (DNA): TGTGCCAGCAGCCCGGGACAGGGAAGGAACCAGCCCCAGCATTTT.

J is TRBJ2-3 and V is TRBV9; D is perhaps TRBD2 (7 bases). Trimming cost V 0 bases and J 2 bases, with 16 bases left between them. The CDR3 runs 17 residues. CDR1 is SGDLS and CDR2 is YYNGEE in the germline V gene. In nucleotides, the CDR3 is TGTGCCAGCAGCGTAGTGTCTACGGGGGGCAACACAGATACGCAGTATTTT. Its translation is CASSVVSTGGNTDTQYF.

Only a few counts were recorded for this clone. The chain has TRBV7-9 and TRBJ2-1; 13 nucleotides match TRBD2. The CDR3 length is 16 residues. J was trimmed by 9 bases and V by 2 bases; bases with no gene match: 7. In germline, CDR1 is SEHNR, CDR2 FQNEAQ (reference sequence). The CDR3 DNA sequence: TGTGCCAGCAGCTTACAAAGGACTAGCGGGGGAATTGAGCAGTTCTTC. Residues: CASSLQRTSGGIEQFF.

This clone occurred a few times. The rearrangement links TRBV15 to TRBJ1-2; a weak D match, TRBD1 (6 bases). V lost 0 bases, J lost 0 bases, and 11 bases lay in between. CDR1 is LNHNV and CDR2 is YYDKDF in the germline V gene (reference sequence). The CDR3 is 16 residues long. The CDR3 loop is CATSRDRQAPNYGYTF. The DNA for the CDR3 is TGTGCCACCAGCAGAGATCGACAGGCCCCTAACTATGGCTACACCTTC.

This chain links TRBV27 with TRBJ2-3; 11 positions agree with TRBD2. CDR3 length equals 18 residues. Germline CDR1 is MNHEY and CDR2 is SMNVEV (reference sequence). V gave up 3 bases and J gave up 0 bases; unmatched junction bases: 8. Here the CDR3 reads CASSFMSSGGYSTDTQYF. The CDR3 DNA is TGTGCCAGCAGTTTTATGTCTAGCGGGGGGTATAGCACAGATACGCAGTATTTT.

The CDR3 here is CASSGFGELFF. Here the CDR3 DNA reads TGTGCCAGCAGCGGTTTCGGGGAGCTGTTTTTT. The chain has TRBV28 and TRBJ2-2; D not certain. Germline V gives CDR1 MDHEN, CDR2 SYDVKM. V gave up 6 bases and J gave up 7 bases, with 6 bases separating them. The CDR3 covers 11 residues.

Only a few counts were recorded for this clone. The chain recombines TRBV14 with TRBJ2-5; D is perhaps TRBD2 (5 bases). Trimming removed 2 bases at V and 1 base at J, with 14 bases between. Germline values: CDR1 SGHDN, CDR2 FVKESK. The CDR3 is made up of 16 amino acids. The CDR3 nucleotides are TGTGCCAGCAGCCAATATTTGGGAGCCTCCCAAGAGACCCAGTACTTC. This translates into CASSQYLGASQETQYF. The complete variable domain, with remaining parts taken from reference TRBV14 and TRBJ2-5, reads EAGVTQFPSHSVIEKGQTVTLRCDPISGHDNLYWYRRVMGKEIKFLLHFVKESKQDESGMPNNRFLAERTGGTYSTLKVQPAELEDSGVYFCASSQYLGASQETQYFGPGTRLLVL.

The V and J genes are TRBV9 and TRBJ2-6, with 9 positions matching TRBD2. CDR3 length: 16 residues. Germline CDR1 and CDR2: SGDLS and YYNGEE. With 3 bases clipped from V and 4 bases from J, the junction kept 5 bases outside the gene matches. CDR3 residues: CASSASGGTGANVLTF. The CDR3, as DNA: TGTGCCAGCAGCGCCAGCGGGGGGACCGGGGCCAACGTCCTGACTTTC.

This rearrangement joins TRBV7-2 to TRBJ2-3; 9 bases align to TRBD1. The CDR3 is made up of 16 amino acids. The germline V gene has CDR1 SGHTA and CDR2 FQGNSA. J was trimmed by 0 bases and V by 4 bases; bases with no gene match: 5. The CDR3 protein is CASSSLTGGSTDTQYF. The CDR3 nucleotides read TGTGCCAGCAGCTCTCTGACAGGGGGGAGCACAGATACGCAGTATTTT. Drawing the rest from reference TRBV7-2 and TRBJ2-3, the complete variable domain is GAGVSQSPSNKVTEKGKDVELRCDPISGHTALYWYRQSLGQGLEFLIYFQGNSAPDKSGLPSDRFSAERTGGSVSTLTIQRTQQEDSAVYLCASSSLTGGSTDTQYFGPGTRLTVL.

The chain is built from TRBV19 and TRBJ1-5; tentatively, D is TRBD1 (6 bases). Germline CDR1 and CDR2: LNHDA and SQIVND (reference sequence). The CDR3 has 17 residues. V was trimmed by 3 bases and J by 10 bases, leaving 25 bases between them. CDR3 in amino acids: CASSIRTSGTFWVPQHF. DNA of the CDR3: TGTGCCAGTAGTATTCGTACCTCCGGGACATTCTGGGTTCCCCAGCATTTT.

The chain couples TRBV9 to TRBJ2-1; tentative D call: TRBD2 (6 bases). In germline, CDR1 is SGDLS, CDR2 YYNGEE. This CDR3 region has 15 residues. With 0 bases removed from V and 1 base from J, the gap between germline ends came to 8 bases. The CDR3 bases are TGTGCCAGCAGCGTAGGTGCGGGGTCCTACAATGAGCAGTTCTTC. Translating gives CASSVGAGSYNEQFF.

This clone was recorded a few times. This chain links TRBV10-3 with TRBJ2-1, with D uncertain. Germline loops: CDR1 ENHRY, CDR2 SYGVKD. There are 14 residues in the CDR3. V lost 2 bases to trimming and J lost 2 bases, with 7 bases between them. CDR3 in amino acids: CAISELVAYNEQFF. CDR3 nucleotide sequence: TGTGCCATCAGTGAGCTAGTGGCCTACAATGAGCAGTTCTTC.

This clone showed up just a few times. CDR3 coding DNA: TGCGCCAGCAGCTTGGGTCCCCAGGATACGCAGTATTTT. Translated, it gives CASSLGPQDTQYF. V is TRBV5-1 and J is TRBJ2-3, with no clear D. The CDR3 is made up of 13 amino acids. V was shortened by 0 bases and J by 6 bases, with 8 bases between the two germline ends. The germline V gene encodes CDR1 SGHRS and CDR2 YFSETQ.

J is TRBJ1-4 and V is TRBV10-3; no clear D. Per the germline V gene, CDR1 is ENHRY and CDR2 is SYGVKD. The CDR3 is made up of 12 amino acids. Trimming shortened V by 6 bases and J by 4 bases, and 6 bases separated the two germline ends. The CDR3 region is CAISNSNEKLFF. For the CDR3, the DNA is TGTGCCATCAGCAACAGTAATGAAAAACTGTTTTTT.

The DNA for the CDR3 is TGTGCCAGCAGCCTACTTCAAGGGGCGAGGACTGAAGCTTTCTTT. Translated: CASSLLQGARTEAFF. The gene calls are TRBV11-1 and TRBJ1-1, with TRBD1 as a possible D gene (5 bases). The CDR3 covers 15 residues. V gave up 5 bases and J gave up 5 bases, with 18 bases separating them. Germline V gene data show CDR1 as SGHAT and CDR2 as FQDESV (reference sequence).

This clone was picked up a small number of times. V is TRBV11-3 and J is TRBJ2-1; the match to TRBD1 covers 10 bases. The germline gives CDR1 SGHNT, CDR2 YENEEA. The CDR3 totals 15 residues. With V trimmed by 5 bases and J by 2 bases, 3 bases remained unmatched. The CDR3: CASSIGTGAYNEQFF. The CDR3 DNA sequence: TGTGCCAGCAGCATCGGGACAGGGGCCTACAATGAGCAGTTCTTC. Full variable domain (remainder filled in from reference TRBV11-3 and TRBJ2-1): EAGVVQSPRYKIIEKKQPVAFWCNPISGHNTLYWYLQNLGQGPELLIRYENEEAVDDSQLPKDRFSAERLKGVDSTLKIQPAELGDSAVYLCASSIGTGAYNEQFFGPGTRLTVL.

In this sample, this clone turned up a few times. The V call is TRBV9, the J call TRBJ2-2, with D maybe TRBD2 (5 bases). Germline lookup yields CDR1 SGDLS and CDR2 YYNGEE. The CDR3 sequence is 14 residues long. The germline V and J ends were trimmed by 0 bases and 7 bases, with 10 bases remaining between them. CDR3 DNA sequence: TGTGCCAGCAGCGTAGCTCAAAGCGGCGGGGAGCTGTTTTTT. Protein sequence: CASSVAQSGGELFF.

This clone has a handful of counts. The chain links TRBV6-6 to TRBJ2-1; possibly TRBD2 for D (6 bases). This CDR3 has 11 residues. CDR1 MNHNY and CDR2 SVGAGI come from the germline V gene (reference sequence). DNA of the CDR3: TGTGTTGGGGGGAGAGAAAATGAGCAGTTCTTC. It yields the protein CVGGRENEQFF.

V usage is TRBV9 and J usage is TRBJ2-3; D perhaps matches TRBD1 (6 bases). The CDR3 consists of 14 residues. Trimming cost V 3 bases and J 6 bases, with 14 bases left between them. Germline CDR1 is SGDLS and CDR2 is YYNGEE. The CDR3 sequence is CASSADSPGDTQYF. For the CDR3, the DNA is TGTGCCAGCAGCGCGGACAGCCCGGGGGATACGCAGTATTTT.

The V and J genes are TRBV14 and TRBJ2-5; 9 nucleotides line up with TRBD1. The junction had 10 bases not matched to a gene; V was cut back by 11 bases and J by 6 bases. The germline gives CDR1 SGHDN, CDR2 FVKESK. The CDR3 is 13 amino acids. DNA of the CDR3: TGTGCCTCCAGGGACAGGGAGGCGAAGACCCAGTACTTC. Amino acids: CASRDREAKTQYF.

The chain employs TRBV5-1 and TRBJ1-1; D is unresolved. Germline values: CDR1 SGHRS, CDR2 YFSETQ. V was shortened by 0 bases and J by 0 bases, with 9 bases between the two germline ends. The CDR3 runs to 15 residues. The DNA of the CDR3 is TGCGCCAGCAGCTTGGCCCCGGGAATGAACACTGAAGCTTTCTTT. It encodes CASSLAPGMNTEAFF.

V is TRBV5-4 and J is TRBJ1-1; unclear D gene. From germline, CDR1 is SGHNT and CDR2 YYREEE (reference sequence). The CDR3 has 14 amino acids. The V and J ends lost 0 bases and 5 bases respectively, with 11 bases between them. CDR3 coding DNA: TGTGCCAGCAGCTTGGCCGGAGTACGGACTGAAGCTTTCTTT. Translating gives CASSLAGVRTEAFF.

In its sample, this clone was seen a few times. The chain is built from TRBV15 and TRBJ2-1, with D tentatively TRBD2 (6 bases). Germline V gives CDR1 LNHNV, CDR2 YYDKDF (reference sequence). Trimming removed 1 base from V and 8 bases from J, with 9 bases in between. CDR3 length equals 13 residues. The CDR3: CATSRVWEDEQFF. For the CDR3, the DNA is TGTGCCACCAGCAGAGTCTGGGAGGATGAGCAGTTCTTC.

This clone has only a few counts. The chain uses TRBV7-2 and TRBJ2-5; 7 nucleotides match TRBD2. Losses at the gene ends were 2 bases for V and 2 bases for J; bases not matched to a gene: 5. The germline V gene has CDR1 SGHTA and CDR2 FQGNSA. This CDR3 has 15 residues. In DNA form, the CDR3 reads TGTGCCAGCAGCTTACAGCGGGGCCAGCAAGAGACCCAGTACTTC. Its translation: CASSLQRGQQETQYF.